The 28 T cell receptor beta chains reported below all come from one sample, sequenced in a study of blood T cells in healthy people across ages. Through a sample-barcoded 5' primer and a J-beta primer mix, a second PCR was run for roughly 7 to 11 cycles. One entry per CDR3 protein, called by TCRdb with MiXCR from the 5' RACE reads. The repertoire holds about 1.8 million distinct CDR3 sequences, about 50% seen once, with 2.1% in the top ten. Source material: blood. These receptors all come from a woman aged 40 to 49 in good health.

This clonotype was picked up a small number of times. The V and J genes are TRBV4-3 and TRBJ2-3, with 14 nucleotides matching TRBD2. The germline V gene encodes CDR1 LGHNA and CDR2 YSLEER. CDR3 length: 16 residues. The J segment lost 5 bases and the V segment lost 2 bases, leaving 3 bases of the junction unmatched. The CDR3 region is CASSQTGLAGGDTQYF. The CDR3 DNA reads as TGCGCCAGCAGCCAAACCGGACTAGCGGGGGGAGATACGCAGTATTTT.

The chain employs TRBV28 and TRBJ1-4; no clear D gene. This CDR3 contains 12 residues. Between the trimmed V and J ends, which lost 6 bases and 8 bases, there was a span of 10 bases. The germline gives CDR1 MDHEN, CDR2 SYDVKM. The CDR3: CASRHLGEKLFF. DNA of the CDR3: TGTGCCAGCAGGCATTTGGGGGAAAAACTGTTTTTT.

This clonotype was counted only a few times. The chain links TRBV28 to TRBJ1-2; 9 bases fit TRBD1. The CDR3 has 14 residues. The J segment lost 4 bases and the V segment lost 4 bases, leaving 4 bases of the junction unmatched. Per the germline V gene, CDR1 is MDHEN and CDR2 is SYDVKM. The CDR3 loop is CASSSPTGGYGYTF. CDR3 nucleotides: TGTGCCAGCAGTTCCCCGACAGGGGGCTATGGCTACACCTTC.

CDR3 nucleotides: TGTGCCAGCAGCTTGGAAGTTCGGGCCGCGAACACTGAAGCTTTCTTT. Its translation is CASSLEVRAANTEAFF. This chain links TRBV5-8 with TRBJ1-1; D not certain. Germline V CDR1 and CDR2: SGHTS, YDEGEE. Trimming removed 0 bases at V and 1 base at J, with 13 bases between. The CDR3 has 16 residues.

This chain connects TRBV7-9 to TRBJ2-1; D perhaps matches TRBD2 (6 bases). CDR1 is SEHNR, CDR2 FQNEAQ, per germline (reference sequence). The CDR3 has 15 residues. Trimming left V 5 bases short and J 8 bases short, with 19 bases between. The CDR3 sequence is CASSTRDLGADEQFF. CDR3 DNA sequence: TGTGCCAGCAGCACCAGGGACTTAGGGGCGGATGAGCAGTTCTTC.

The rearrangement joins TRBV28 to TRBJ1-6; TRBD1 agrees at 9 bases. The CDR3 has 17 amino acids. The J segment lost 6 bases and the V segment lost 6 bases, leaving 12 bases of the junction unmatched. CDR1 MDHEN and CDR2 SYDVKM come from the germline V gene. The CDR3, as DNA: TGTGCCAGCAGCCCCCTCCTTGGACAGGGGATTAATTCACCCCTCCACTTT. Its translation: CASSPLLGQGINSPLHF.

This clonotype was seen repeatedly, ten times or more. The V call is TRBV4-3, the J call TRBJ1-2; D ambiguous. Between the trimmed V and J ends, which lost 0 bases and 3 bases, there was a span of 11 bases. Germline-derived CDR1 and CDR2 are LGHNA and YSLEER. The CDR3 covers 15 residues. The CDR3 is CASSQEGGRDYGYTF. CDR3 DNA sequence: TGCGCCAGCAGCCAAGAGGGAGGGAGGGACTATGGCTACACCTTC.

The chain links TRBV9 to TRBJ2-5; D gene unclear. The CDR3 is made up of 16 amino acids. The V end lost 0 bases, the J end lost 1 base, and 13 bases lay between the germline ends. CDR1 and CDR2 from the germline V gene are SGDLS and YYNGEE. CDR3 region: CASSVGTVKSQETQYF. The CDR3 bases are TGTGCCAGCAGCGTAGGGACGGTCAAGAGCCAAGAGACCCAGTACTTC.

The chain is built from TRBV7-2 and TRBJ2-1; a possible D gene is TRBD2 (5 bases). Germline CDR1 is SGHTA and CDR2 is FQGNSA. V gave up 4 bases and J gave up 4 bases, with 17 bases separating them. The length of the CDR3 is 16 residues. The CDR3 DNA reads TGTGCCAGCAGCTCGAAGCTTGCGCGACTATACAATGAGCAGTTCTTC. Translating it yields CASSSKLARLYNEQFF. Full variable domain (rest looked up from reference TRBV7-2 and TRBJ2-1): GAGVSQSPSNKVTEKGKDVELRCDPISGHTALYWYRQSLGQGLEFLIYFQGNSAPDKSGLPSDRFSAERTGGSVSTLTIQRTQQEDSAVYLCASSSKLARLYNEQFFGPGTRLTVL.

The V call is TRBV7-2, the J call TRBJ2-1; 9 nucleotides align to TRBD1. Per germline, CDR1 SGHTA and CDR2 FQGNSA. V shed 2 bases and J 13 bases; nucleotides not matched to a gene: 12. This CDR3 contains 15 residues. The CDR3 here is CASSLIRGSGQGQFF. The CDR3 DNA is TGTGCCAGCAGCTTAATTCGGGGTTCGGGACAGGGACAGTTCTTC.

The chain has TRBV7-2 and TRBJ1-2, with 9 bases fitting TRBD1. V trimming: 5 bases; J trimming: 2 bases; junction bases outside the gene matches: 6. Germline V CDR1 and CDR2: SGHTA, FQGNSA. This CDR3 contains 15 residues. CDR3 residues: CASSLRGTGNYGYTF. Here the CDR3 DNA reads TGTGCCAGCAGCCTAAGAGGGACAGGGAACTATGGCTACACCTTC.

This chain links TRBV5-5 with TRBJ1-5; perhaps TRBD1 as D (6 bases). The CDR3 is 18 residues long. The germline V gene encodes CDR1 SGHKS and CDR2 YYEKEE (reference sequence). V dropped 0 bases and J dropped 0 bases, with 16 bases sitting between them. The CDR3 loop is CASSLVPEQGYSNQPQHF. The CDR3 DNA reads TGTGCCAGCAGCTTGGTCCCGGAACAGGGTTATAGCAATCAGCCCCAGCATTTT.

The chain has TRBV20-1 and TRBJ1-6; D is uncertain. Germline CDR1 reads DFQATT; CDR2 reads SNEGSKA (reference sequence). This CDR3 is built from 12 residues. Trimming removed 4 bases from V and 6 bases from J, with 7 bases in between. The DNA of the CDR3 is TGCAGTGCTACCGACCTTAATTCACCCCTCCACTTT. Residues: CSATDLNSPLHF.

The rearrangement uses TRBV24-1 and TRBJ2-1, with TRBD2 identical over 10 bases. The germline V gene encodes CDR1 KGHDR and CDR2 SFDVKD. Losses at the gene ends were 4 bases for V and 7 bases for J; bases not matched to a gene: 9. CDR3 length equals 16 residues. Here the CDR3 DNA reads TGTGCCACCAGTGACCTACTAGCGGGGCCAAGGAATGAGCAGTTCTTC. Translation gives CATSDLLAGPRNEQFF.

The chain links TRBV4-3 to TRBJ1-2; unclear D gene. The germline CDR1 and CDR2 sequences are LGHNA and YSLEER. The V end lost 6 bases, the J end lost 4 bases, and 18 bases lay between the germline ends. The CDR3 extends over 15 amino acids. CDR3 nucleotides: TGCGCCAGCAGGATGGAGCAGACGAATCTCTATGGCTACACCTTC. It codes for CASRMEQTNLYGYTF.

Details on this clonotype: The germline gene is not matched at one end of the junction; a read error may be the cause. The V and J genes are TRBV7-7 and TRBJ1-1; a possible D gene is TRBD1 (6 bases). The V gene's germline CDR1 is SSHAT and CDR2 FNYEAQ (reference sequence). CDR3 size: 13 residues. CDR3 protein: CASSQGPLTEAFF. CDR3 in DNA: TGTGCTAGCAGCCAGGGGCCCCTCACTGAAGCTTTCTTT.

This clonotype was detected a few times. The J gene is TRBJ2-1, the V gene TRBV20-1, with 7 bases matching TRBD2. CDR1 and CDR2 (germline): DFQATT, SNEGSKA (reference sequence). The CDR3 is 14 residues long. J was trimmed by 6 bases and V by 2 bases; bases with no gene match: 7. As DNA, the CDR3 is TGCAGTGCTAGAAGGCTAGCGGAACGCAATGAGCAGTTCTTC. Amino acid sequence: CSARRLAERNEQFF.

The V gene is TRBV5-6, the J gene TRBJ2-7; D tentatively fits TRBD1 or TRBD2 (5 bases each). The ends were cut back, 4 bases at V and 4 bases at J, with 18 bases in the middle. CDR3 length: 15 residues. Per the germline V gene, CDR1 is SGHDT and CDR2 is YYEEEE. The CDR3 DNA is TGTGCCAGCAGCGGGACGCTCGGGGCTGGGTACGAGCAGTACTTC. Its protein product is CASSGTLGAGYEQYF.

A few counts support this clonotype. The chain couples TRBV11-1 to TRBJ2-3; D possibly corresponds to TRBD1 (5 bases). The CDR3 is 16 residues long. Germline lookup yields CDR1 SGHAT and CDR2 FQDESV (reference sequence). V was shortened by 2 bases and J by 2 bases, with 14 bases between the two germline ends. CDR3 sequence reads: CASSLWTRIHTDTQYF. The CDR3 DNA reads TGTGCCAGCAGCTTATGGACAAGGATTCACACAGATACGCAGTATTTT.

The chain is built from TRBV7-2 and TRBJ1-2; a weak D match, TRBD1 (5 bases). The V and J ends lost 1 base and 8 bases respectively, with 11 bases between them. Germline V gives CDR1 SGHTA, CDR2 FQGNSA. The CDR3 covers 13 residues. The CDR3 nucleotides read TGTGCCAGCAGCTTAGTAGGACAAAGCGGCTACACCTTC. It specifies CASSLVGQSGYTF.

This clonotype showed up just a few times. The genes are TRBV21-1 and TRBJ2-1; the table's D call of TRBD1 was not tested on the DNA. TRBV21-1 is noted as a pseudogene. This CDR3 is 15 amino acids long. For the CDR3, the DNA is TGTGCCAGCAGCAAAGAGGGGGGCTTGCCCAATGAGCAGTTCTTC. It yields the protein CASSKEGGLPNEQFF.

The genes are TRBV9 and TRBJ2-5, with 7 bases that match TRBD2. The V gene's germline CDR1 is SGDLS and CDR2 YYNGEE. V gave up 2 bases and J gave up 0 bases; unmatched junction bases: 7. This CDR3 is 16 amino acids long. The chain's CDR3 is CASSVDKTSDQETQYF. CDR3 coding DNA: TGTGCCAGCAGCGTTGATAAAACTAGCGACCAAGAGACCCAGTACTTC.

The rearrangement joins TRBV6-2 or TRBV6-3 to TRBJ2-7; D possibly matches TRBD1 or TRBD2 (6 bases each). Germline V CDR1 and CDR2: MNHEY, SVGEGT. V was pared by 4 bases and J by 0 bases, with 13 bases between. The CDR3 is made up of 15 amino acids. In DNA form, the CDR3 reads TGTGCCAGCAGTTTATGGGGGGCCACCTCCTACGAGCAGTACTTC. It is translated as CASSLWGATSYEQYF.

This clonotype has a handful of counts. One end of the junction fails to match germline, which may point to a read error. The genes are TRBV7-9 and TRBJ2-3; 9 bases align to TRBD2. The CDR3 totals 16 residues. The V gene's germline CDR1 is SEHNR and CDR2 FQNEAQ (reference sequence). CDR3 amino acids: CASCLTAGGYTDTQYF. The CDR3, as DNA: TGTGCCAGCTGCTTAACAGCGGGGGGCTACACAGATACGCAGTATTTT.

In its sample, this clonotype was seen once. The chain employs TRBV6-1 and TRBJ2-3, with 7 bases identical to TRBD1. This CDR3 comprises 15 residues. The ends lost 4 bases at V and 1 base at J; junction bases unmatched: 5. Germline CDR1 is MNHNS and CDR2 is SASEGT. CDR3: CASSVQGPRTDTQYF. The CDR3, as DNA: TGTGCCAGCAGTGTACAGGGGCCCCGCACAGATACGCAGTATTTT.

This chain joins TRBV7-9 and TRBJ1-1; D unresolved. Between the trimmed V and J ends, which lost 4 bases and 8 bases, there was a span of 11 bases. Per the germline V gene, CDR1 is SEHNR and CDR2 is FQNEAQ (reference sequence). This CDR3 comprises 12 residues. The CDR3 bases are TGTGCCAGCAGCTCACTTCAGGAAGAAGCTTTCTTT. It is translated as CASSSLQEEAFF.

In this sample, this clonotype turned up a few times. The chain uses TRBV7-3 and TRBJ2-3, with 7 nucleotides matching TRBD2. The CDR3 runs 17 residues. V trimming: 5 bases; J trimming: 0 bases; junction bases outside the gene matches: 11. CDR1 and CDR2 from the germline V gene are SGHTA and FQGTGA. In nucleotides, the CDR3 is TGTGCCAGCAGCCCCCTCCCTAGCGGCGTAAGCACAGATACGCAGTATTTT. It is translated as CASSPLPSGVSTDTQYF.

The chain links TRBV15 to TRBJ1-2; 7 nucleotides align to TRBD1. From germline, CDR1 is LNHNV and CDR2 YYDKDF (reference sequence). The CDR3 runs 18 residues. V trimming: 5 bases; J trimming: 7 bases; junction bases outside the gene matches: 22. The CDR3 nucleotides are TGTGCCACCAGCGGACTCGAGGGCGCCACAGGGGTCTCATTTGGCTACACCTTC. Residues: CATSGLEGATGVSFGYTF.